Listed below are T cell receptor beta chains from one sample, sequenced in a study of blood T cell repertoires in COVID-19. This table comes from immunoSEQ multiplex PCR, and its TCRdb copy is limited to in-frame clones, with some not included. The sample has some 100,000 clones; 91% are singletons. The sequenced sample consisted of peripheral blood. The receptors were gathered from a man in his fifties with active COVID-19. Each CDR3 is given with its conserved first and last residue. The D gene is left open where the match is weak. Rows may omit the clone size; those that give it use once, few, many or a size class.

J,D,V,size,CDR3,DNA
TRBJ2-3,NA,TRBV5-6,NA,CASIPRGTDTQYF,TGTGCCAGCATTCCCAGGGGAACAGATACGCAGTATTTT
TRBJ1-2,NA,TRBV3-1/TRBV3-2,NA,CASSSRVGYTF,TGTGCCAGCAGCAGCAGGGTTGGCTACACCTTC
TRBJ2-3,TRBD2,TRBV3-1/TRBV3-2,once,CASSQARDYPTDTQYF,TGTGCCAGCAGCCAAGCCCGGGACTACCCAACAGATACGCAGTATTTT
TRBJ2-5,TRBD1,TRBV10-3,NA,CAISEGTVNGETQYF,TGTGCCATCAGTGAAGGGACAGTTAATGGGGAGACCCAGTACTTC
TRBJ1-3,NA,TRBV19,NA,CASSIRTGNTIYF,TGTGCCAGTAGTATTAGAACTGGAAACACCATATATTTT
TRBJ2-3,TRBD1,TRBV7-8,NA,CASSSNRGDTQYF,TGTGCCAGCAGCTCGAACAGGGGGGATACGCAGTATTTT
TRBJ1-1,NA,TRBV7-9,once,CASSSRPDATEAFF,TGTGCCAGCAGCTCCCGTCCCGATGCGACTGAAGCTTTCTTT
TRBJ2-5,TRBD2,TRBV11-2,NA,CASSLFGGGSPETQYF,TGTGCCAGCAGCTTATTCGGCGGGGGGAGCCCAGAGACCCAGTACTTC
TRBJ1-2,TRBD1,TRBV5-4,NA,CASSHRTGNYGYTF,TGTGCCAGCAGCCACAGGACAGGGAACTATGGCTACACCTTC
TRBJ2-6,NA,TRBV2,NA,CASSPQVLSSGANVLTF,TGTGCCAGCAGTCCCCAGGTCCTTAGCTCTGGGGCCAACGTCCTGACTTTC
TRBJ1-1,TRBD1,TRBV5-1,NA,CASSLQGGQTAEAFF,TGCGCCAGCAGCTTGCAGGGGGGACAGACCGCTGAAGCTTTCTTT
TRBJ1-4,TRBD1,TRBV4-1,NA,CASSLPGTANEKLFF,TGCGCCAGCAGCTTGCCCGGGACAGCTAATGAAAAACTGTTTTTT
TRBJ1-1,TRBD1,TRBV2,NA,CASSDPAGTGRRVTEAFF,TGTGCCAGCAGTGACCCCGCCGGGACAGGGAGGAGGGTCACTGAAGCTTTCTTT
TRBJ1-2,TRBD1,TRBV11-3,NA,CASSRGQGFDGYTF,TGTGCCAGCAGCCGAGGACAGGGCTTTGATGGCTACACCTTC
TRBJ2-5,NA,TRBV6-1,NA,CASSEERRETQYF,TGTGCCAGCAGTGAAGAAAGGCGGGAGACCCAGTACTTC
TRBJ2-1,NA,TRBV7-8,NA,CASSFQFNEQFF,TGTGCCAGCAGCTTTCAGTTCAATGAGCAGTTCTTC
TRBJ2-5,TRBD1,TRBV6-5,NA,CASTKDRSQETQYF,TGTGCCAGCACCAAGGACAGGTCCCAAGAGACCCAGTACTTC
TRBJ1-1,NA,TRBV14,NA,CASSQGRNTEAFF,TGTGCCAGCAGCCAGGGGAGGAACACTGAAGCTTTCTTT
TRBJ1-2,NA,TRBV14,NA,CASSHSPYGYTF,TGTGCCAGCAGCCACTCTCCCTATGGCTACACCTTC
TRBJ1-3,NA,TRBV5-1,NA,CASSLSGSSGNTIYF,TGCGCCAGCAGCTTGTCAGGAAGCTCTGGAAACACCATATATTTT
TRBJ2-5,NA,TRBV4-1,NA,CASSQVAGFETQYF,TGCGCCAGCAGCCAAGTGGCGGGTTTTGAGACCCAGTACTTC
TRBJ2-1,NA,TRBV7-9,NA,CASSPKRTTNNEQFF,TGTGCCAGCAGCCCCAAAAGGACTACTAACAATGAGCAGTTCTTC
TRBJ2-1,TRBD2,TRBV19,NA,CASSMGGIYNEQFF,TGTGCCAGTAGTATGGGGGGGATCTACAATGAGCAGTTCTTC
TRBJ2-1,TRBD1,TRBV19,once,CASTPLGDRVVGQFF,TGTGCCAGTACCCCCTTGGGGGACAGGGTAGTAGGGCAGTTCTTC
TRBJ2-6,NA,TRBV12-5,NA,CASGFNLGLSGANVLTF,TGTGCTAGTGGTTTCAACCTGGGGCTCTCTGGGGCCAACGTCCTGACTTTC
TRBJ1-5,NA,TRBV4-1,few,CASSHPWGGAGNQPQHF,TGCGCCAGCAGCCATCCCTGGGGGGGAGCGGGAAATCAGCCCCAGCATTTT
TRBJ2-3,NA,TRBV2,NA,CASSEYGLDTQYF,TGTGCCAGCAGTGAATACGGGTTAGATACGCAGTATTTT
TRBJ2-1,NA,TRBV5-4,NA,CASSSSGWQTLSFYNEQFF,TGTGCCAGCAGCTCAAGCGGGTGGCAAACCCTAAGCTTCTACAATGAGCAGTTCTTC
TRBJ2-7,TRBD1,TRBV5-8,NA,CASSSGTGLTYEQYF,TGTGCCAGCAGCTCCGGGACAGGCCTAACCTACGAGCAGTACTTC
TRBJ1-4,NA,TRBV15,NA,CATSRVRWGVGDEKLFF,TGTGCCACCAGCAGAGTAAGGTGGGGGGTAGGAGACGAAAAACTGTTTTTT
TRBJ2-1,NA,TRBV6-6,NA,CASIETDNSYNEQFF,TGTGCCAGCATCGAGACGGACAACTCCTACAATGAGCAGTTCTTC
TRBJ2-3,NA,TRBV7-9,NA,CASSFLTDTQYF,TGTGCCAGCAGCTTCTTGACAGATACGCAGTATTTT
TRBJ2-3,TRBD2,TRBV19,NA,CASRGTSGETSTDTQYF,TGTGCCAGTAGAGGGACTAGCGGAGAGACTAGCACAGATACGCAGTATTTT
TRBJ2-3,NA,TRBV24-1,NA,CATSDLPRGGLDTQYF,TGTGCCACCAGTGATTTGCCAAGGGGGGGTTTAGATACGCAGTATTTT
TRBJ2-1,NA,TRBV5-1,once,CASSIAGVYNEQFF,TGCGCCAGCAGCATCGCCGGGGTATACAATGAGCAGTTCTTC
TRBJ1-2,TRBD1,TRBV4-1,NA,CASSQGLRDRGRVYGYTF,TGCGCTAGCAGCCAAGGGTTACGGGACAGGGGTCGAGTTTATGGCTACACCTTC
TRBJ2-1,TRBD2,TRBV11-2,NA,CASSLELGTRGNEQFF,TGTGCCAGCAGCTTAGAGTTAGGGACTAGAGGCAATGAGCAGTTCTTC
TRBJ1-5,NA,TRBV5-1,once,CASSLEGFPRQPQHF,TGCGCCAGCAGCTTGGAGGGGTTCCCAAGACAGCCCCAGCATTTT
TRBJ1-1,NA,TRBV5-1,once,CASSLEGGTEAFF,TGCGCCAGCAGCTTGGAAGGGGGTACTGAAGCTTTCTTT
TRBJ2-2,TRBD2,TRBV11-2,NA,CASSFGGGWTGELFF,TGTGCCAGCAGCTTCGGGGGGGGCTGGACCGGGGAGCTGTTTTTT
TRBJ2-1,TRBD1,TRBV25-1,NA,CASSEPNTGDEQFF,TGTGCCAGCAGTGAACCGAATACAGGGGATGAGCAGTTCTTC
TRBJ2-2,TRBD2,TRBV4-2,few,CASSQDWTSGTGELFF,TGTGCCAGCAGCCAAGATTGGACTAGCGGGACCGGGGAGCTGTTTTTT
TRBJ1-2,NA,TRBV18,NA,CASSPGGSIYGYTF,TGTGCCAGCTCACCAGGGGGGTCGATCTATGGCTACACCTTC
TRBJ2-2,TRBD1,TRBV19,NA,CASKIGDRINTGELFF,TGTGCCAGTAAAATTGGGGACAGAATTAACACCGGGGAGCTGTTTTTT
TRBJ1-2,NA,TRBV20-1,NA,CSASGGYTF,TGCAGTGCTAGCGGTGGCTACACCTTC
TRBJ2-7,NA,TRBV5-1,NA,CASSLEQGVRHEQYF,TGCGCCAGCAGCTTGGAGCAGGGTGTCAGACACGAGCAGTACTTC
TRBJ2-1,NA,TRBV6-2/TRBV6-3,NA,CASSYSKKLSLSDEQFF,TGTGCCAGCAGTTACTCGAAAAAGTTGAGCCTTAGCGATGAGCAGTTCTTC
TRBJ1-1,TRBD1,TRBV9,NA,CASSPQGGSGGWMDTEAFF,TGTGCCAGCAGCCCCCAGGGGGGCTCCGGAGGTTGGATGGACACTGAAGCTTTCTTT
TRBJ2-1,NA,TRBV10-3,NA,CAISESLGNEQFF,TGTGCCATCAGTGAGTCACTCGGGAATGAGCAGTTCTTC
TRBJ1-6,TRBD1,TRBV5-4,NA,CASSSGTGHNSPLHF,TGTGCCAGCAGCTCTGGGACAGGGCATAATTCACCCCTCCACTTT
TRBJ1-1,TRBD1,TRBV7-2,NA,CTSSLGTGGLMNTEAFF,TGTACCAGCAGCCTCGGGACAGGGGGACTCATGAACACTGAAGCTTTCTTT
TRBJ1-1,TRBD1,TRBV7-9,NA,CASSQGQGMVTEAFF,TGTGCCAGCAGCCAGGGACAGGGAATGGTGACTGAAGCTTTCTTT
TRBJ1-1,NA,TRBV19,NA,CASNSPSLGAGEAFF,TGTGCCAGTAACAGCCCCTCCCTAGGGGCAGGGGAAGCTTTCTTT
TRBJ1-2,NA,TRBV19,NA,CASSIGRANYGYTF,TGTGCCAGTAGTATAGGCAGGGCTAACTATGGCTACACCTTC
TRBJ1-2,NA,TRBV5-8,NA,CASSQGVYGYTF,TGTGCCAGCAGCCAAGGAGTCTATGGCTACACCTTC